What follows describes a single TCR beta chain. V gave up 3 bases and J gave up 3 bases; unmatched junction bases: 2. Germline V gene data show CDR1 as LGHDT and CDR2 as YNNKEL (reference sequence). The CDR3 is 15 residues long. Method: immunoSEQ multiplex PCR; TCRdb's copy keeps in-frame clones and lacks some. The table has about 120,000 clones, around nine tenths seen once; the top ten hold roughly 2.1%. The sample comes from a study of blood T cell repertoires in COVID-19. Study background: Material from acute and convalescent COVID-19 was sourced from the United States, Italy and Spain.

This chain joins TRBV3-1 (or the pseudogene TRBV3-2) and TRBJ2-3, with 11 bases lining up with TRBD2. Source material: peripheral blood. This TCR was recovered from a woman in her forties or fifties with acute or convalescent COVID-19. CDR3 sequence reads: CASSQGLAETDTQYF. The DNA of the CDR3 is TGTGCCAGCAGCCAGGGACTAGCGGAGACAGATACGCAGTATTTT.